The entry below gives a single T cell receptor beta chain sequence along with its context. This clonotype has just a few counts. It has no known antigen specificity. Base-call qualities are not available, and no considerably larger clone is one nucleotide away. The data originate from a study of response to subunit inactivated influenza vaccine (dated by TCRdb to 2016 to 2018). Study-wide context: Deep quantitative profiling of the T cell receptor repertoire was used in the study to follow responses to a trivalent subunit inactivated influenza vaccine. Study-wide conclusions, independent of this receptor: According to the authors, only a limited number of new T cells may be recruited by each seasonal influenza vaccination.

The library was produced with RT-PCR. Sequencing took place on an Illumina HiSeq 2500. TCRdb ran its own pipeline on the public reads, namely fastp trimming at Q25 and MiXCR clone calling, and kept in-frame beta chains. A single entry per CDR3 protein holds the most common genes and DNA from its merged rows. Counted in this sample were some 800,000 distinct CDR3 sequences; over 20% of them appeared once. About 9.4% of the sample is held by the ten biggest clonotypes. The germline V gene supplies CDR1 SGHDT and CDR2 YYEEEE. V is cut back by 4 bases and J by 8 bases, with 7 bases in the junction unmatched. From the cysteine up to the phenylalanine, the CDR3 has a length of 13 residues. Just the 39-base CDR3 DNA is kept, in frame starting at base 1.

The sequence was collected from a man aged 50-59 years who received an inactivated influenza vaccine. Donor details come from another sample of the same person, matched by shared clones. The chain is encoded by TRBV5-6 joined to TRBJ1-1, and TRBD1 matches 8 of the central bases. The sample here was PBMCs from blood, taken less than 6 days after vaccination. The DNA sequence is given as TGTGCCAGCAGCGGAGACAGGGGCGAAGAAGCTTTCTTT. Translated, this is CASSGDRGEEAFF.